This T cell receptor (beta chain) was sequenced in a study of blood T cell repertoires in COVID-19. Looking at the study overall: T cells, B-cell-depleted T cells, or PBMCs provided the cDNA or gDNA that served as material.

The CDR3 extends over 14 amino acids. Losses at the gene ends were 5 bases for V and 2 bases for J; bases not matched to a gene: 5. Germline CDR1 is SNHLY and CDR2 is FYNNEI. In terms of age and location, participants ranged from roughly 18 to 95 years and lived in about 25 US areas. Cohorts were assigned according to the clinical history that participants reported. Original analysis: Reference gene primer amplification in the assay estimated nucleated cell counts. Here immunoSEQ multiplex PCR was the method, and the copy in TCRdb shows in-frame clones only, minus some. V and J calls plus clone size are reproduced from that table; the DNA served to infer D and trimming. This table has about 46,000 clones, approximately 86% appearing once.

The TCR originated in a woman aged 45-65 years who had recovered from COVID-19. The chain has TRBV2 and TRBJ1-1, with 7 bases aligning to TRBD1. Sequencing used PBMCs or T cells enriched from blood (not recorded which). CDR3 DNA sequence: TGTGCCAGCAGTAAGGACAGGAGAAACACTGAAGCTTTCTTT. It specifies CASSKDRRNTEAFF.